This TCR beta chain was sequenced during a study of technical replicates of blood from four donors. Here immunoSEQ multiplex PCR was the method, and the copy in TCRdb shows in-frame clones only, minus some. Among tens of thousands of clones listed, approximately 96% were seen once. Germline V gene sequence: CDR1 MNHNS, CDR2 SASEGT. J lost 6 bases, V lost 6 bases, and 10 bases had no gene match. This CDR3 has 14 residues. Sequencing was performed on T cells isolated from PBMCs. This sequence joins TRBV6-1 and TRBJ1-1; TRBD1 aligns across 7 bases. This TCR came from a human donor in good health. The CDR3 DNA is TGTGCCAGCAGGATAACCGGGACAGACCCTGAAGCTTTCTTT. Its translation: CASRITGTDPEAFF.